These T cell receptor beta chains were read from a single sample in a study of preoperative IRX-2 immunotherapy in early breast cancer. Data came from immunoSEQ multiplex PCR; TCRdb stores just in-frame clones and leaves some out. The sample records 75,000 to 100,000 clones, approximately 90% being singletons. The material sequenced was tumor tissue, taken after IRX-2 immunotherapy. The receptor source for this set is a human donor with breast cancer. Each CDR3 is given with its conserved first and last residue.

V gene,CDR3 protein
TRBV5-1,CASSLQGENYGYTF
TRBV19,CASRGTGNQPQHF
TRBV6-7,CASRTGTYGNTIYF
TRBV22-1,CASSSFSTGNYNEQFF
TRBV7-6,CASSLEGGMHSPLHF
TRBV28,CASSFDGGGAETQYF
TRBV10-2,CASSGQGRYEQYF
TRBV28,CASSPGLHLGYTF
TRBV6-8,CASSVITGRFGNTIYF
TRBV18,CASSQGHKDQPQHF
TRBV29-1,CSVDTGEGDQPQHF
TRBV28,CASSFLAGGETQYF
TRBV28,CASYNPDKSSYNEQFF
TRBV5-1,CASSAGTEAYEQYF
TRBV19,CASNRDATNEKLFF
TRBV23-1,CASSLVFRLGETQYF
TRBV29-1,CSVVGGGTEAFF
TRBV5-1,CASSLTKPRGDTQYF
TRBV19,CASSILGNEQFF
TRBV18,CASSFGGLEEPQHF
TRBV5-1,CASSFRRDTDTQYF
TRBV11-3,CASSPRLNTGELFF
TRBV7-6,CASSLGWRSSYNEQFF
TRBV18,CASSPVPEGGNTIYF
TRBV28,CASSLRVSSYEQYF
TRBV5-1,CASSLLGQGAGNTIYF
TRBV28,CASGRNGDQPQHF
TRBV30,CAWSVRGWARHYEQYF
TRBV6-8,CASSATGTANSPLHF
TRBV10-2,CASSDRGGDTEAFF
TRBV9,CASSETGFANTGELFF
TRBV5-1,CASSVRTGSPPLPYNEQFF
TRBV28,CATVPFGPLVGGYTF
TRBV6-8,CASSDIFGLGGSTNEKLFF
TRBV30,CAWSARQGVNEAFF
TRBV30,CAWGGSNSPLHF
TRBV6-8,CASMRSGEETEAFF
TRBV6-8,CASRPGLGPAAGNTIYF
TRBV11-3,CASTTPGQGASEQFF
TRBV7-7,CASSSRPVSGNTIYF
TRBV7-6,CASSNLQGLLTEAFF
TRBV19,CASSAKGTGAWYGYTF